This T cell receptor (beta chain) was recorded in a study of T cells in Graves' hyperthyroidism and ophthalmopathy. Study conclusions and caveats: Before onset, ophthalmopathy was predicted by the model a median approximately 6.6 months earlier.

Amplified regions were TCR beta CDR3 sequences from RNA transcripts. Researchers ran a first-round RT-PCR on the TCR CDR3 using the HTBI primer set. TCRdb independently ran MiXCR on the multiplex PCR reads; one entry per CDR3 protein. This table holds a few hundred thousand distinct CDR3 sequences, 15% to 17% found once. The CDR3 runs to 15 residues. Germline lookup yields CDR1 SGHVS and CDR2 FQNEAQ. V dropped 4 bases and J dropped 7 bases, with 20 bases sitting between them. This clonotype was picked up many times. Its antigen is currently unknown. This TCR came from a woman in her twenties or thirties with Graves' hyperthyroidism. The specimen sequenced was blood. V gene TRBV7-8 combines with J gene TRBJ2-7; D possibly uses TRBD1 or TRBD2 (6 bases each). The CDR3: CASSSPTTGAREQYF. The CDR3 DNA reads as TGTGCCAGCAGCTCCCCTACGACGGGGGCTAGGGAGCAGTACTTC.